These T cell receptor beta chains were read from a single sample in a study of T-cell reconstitution after alpha-beta-depleted transplantation in children. MiXCR was run by TCRdb on the PCR reads, yielding one entry per CDR3 protein. In the table there are around 420,000 distinct CDR3 sequences, 15% to 20% of which are singletons. The material sequenced was PBMCs, mostly from graft donor cells, taken 360 days after TCRalphabeta/CD19-depleted stem cell transplant. These receptors all come from a boy in the first two years of life who had a stem cell transplant for Wiskott-Aldrich syndrome, so the T cells may come from the graft donor. Both conserved end residues are part of each CDR3. Fields, in order: clone size, J gene, V gene, D gene, CDR3 DNA, CDR3 protein. D genes are given only for firm matches. Not every row has a clone size; where given, it reads once, few, many or a size class.

.	TRBJ2-3	TRBV20-1	TRBD2	TGCAGTGCCCAGACTAGCGGGGGCCTCACAGATACGCAGTATTTT	CSAQTSGGLTDTQYF
.	TRBJ2-1	TRBV19	.	TGTGCCAGTAGTATCGAGGGTCACTCCTACAATGAGCAGTTCTTC	CASSIEGHSYNEQFF
many	TRBJ2-3	TRBV27	.	TGTGCCAGCAGAAGGACTAGCACAGATACGCAGTATTTT	CASRRTSTDTQYF
few	TRBJ1-5	TRBV10-3	.	TGTGCCATCAGTGCAACGGAGGTGGTTTCATCAGCCCAGCATTTT	CAISATEVVSSAQHF
many	TRBJ2-1	TRBV7-8	.	TGTGCCAGCAGCTTGGCGGGTTTTCACAATCAGCAGTTCTTC	CASSLAGFHNQQFF
.	TRBJ2-7	TRBV7-8	TRBD1	TGTGCCAGCAGCTTGGGACAGGGGATGCAGTACTTC	CASSLGQGMQYF
.	TRBJ2-1	TRBV2	.	TGTGCCAGCAGTTCCCCGGTAGGGAGAGGCTCCTACAATGAGCAGTTCTTC	CASSSPVGRGSYNEQFF
few	TRBJ1-2	TRBV29-1	.	TGCAGCGTTTTCGGGGGGGGCAAGTATGGCTACACCTTC	CSVFGGGKYGYTF
few	TRBJ2-7	TRBV25-1	TRBD2	TGTGCCAGCAGTGAGGTGGCTAGCGGAACCTACGAGCAGTACTTC	CASSEVASGTYEQYF
.	TRBJ1-1	TRBV29-1	.	TGCAGCGTATGGAGTGGCACTGAAGCTTTCTTT	CSVWSGTEAFF
.	TRBJ2-7	TRBV6-2/TRBV6-3	.	TGTGCCAGCAGTTATGGGACTTCTACCTACGAGCAGTACTTC	CASSYGTSTYEQYF
few	TRBJ2-3	TRBV25-1	TRBD2	TGTGCCAGCAGTACCTTCCCGGGACTAGCCACAGATACGCAGTATTTT	CASSTFPGLATDTQYF
many	TRBJ1-1	TRBV28	.	TGTGCCAGCAGTTTACGGACAGTCAACACTGAAGCTTTCTTT	CASSLRTVNTEAFF
.	TRBJ2-1	TRBV6-1	.	TGTGCCGGTCAGGGGTCTGCCTACAATGAGCAGTTCTTC	CAGQGSAYNEQFF
.	TRBJ2-1	TRBV10-3	TRBD1	TGTGCCATCAGTGAGTGGGACAGGAAACCTAACAATGAGCAGTTCTTC	CAISEWDRKPNNEQFF
few	TRBJ2-1	TRBV12-3/TRBV12-4	.	TGTGCCAGCAGCGCTGCAGGGGCGCGCCCTCATTTC	CASSAAGARPHF
few	TRBJ2-5	TRBV5-4	TRBD1	TGTGCCAGCAGCTTACAAGGACAGGACCAAGAGACCCAGTACTTC	CASSLQGQDQETQYF
few	TRBJ2-4	TRBV27	.	TGTGCCAGCAGCGACAGAGAAGCCAAAAACATTCAGTACTTC	CASSDREAKNIQYF
many	TRBJ2-1	TRBV10-2	TRBD2	TGCGCCAGCAGTGATCGGGGGGGGGCCTCCTACAATGAGCAGTTCTTC	CASSDRGGASYNEQFF
.	TRBJ2-5	TRBV29-1	.	TGCAGCGTTGATGGGTCGAGGCAAGAGACCCAGTACTTC	CSVDGSRQETQYF
.	TRBJ2-5	TRBV24-1	.	TGTGCCACCAGTGACTCGGACCGCCTCCAAGAGACCCAGTACTTC	CATSDSDRLQETQYF
.	TRBJ2-5	TRBV6-5	.	TGTGCCAGCAGTTACGGGACAAAGGAGACCCAGTACTTC	CASSYGTKETQYF
.	TRBJ2-5	TRBV5-1	TRBD1	TGCGCCAGCAGGCAGACAGGGGGCGCAGGGGAGACCCAGTACTTC	CASRQTGGAGETQYF
.	TRBJ2-1	TRBV7-2	.	TGTGCCAGCAGCTTAGAAACGCGGGGCTTTAGTCAGTTCTTC	CASSLETRGFSQFF
few	TRBJ2-2	TRBV27	TRBD2	TGTGCCAGCAGTCGGACTAGCGGGGTGTCCGGGGAGCTGTTTTTT	CASSRTSGVSGELFF
few	TRBJ1-5	TRBV24-1	TRBD1	TGTGCCACCAGTGAGGGAGGGACAGTCCGTAATCAGCCCCAGCATTTT	CATSEGGTVRNQPQHF
few	TRBJ2-1	TRBV5-1	TRBD2	TGCGCCAGCAGCTTGGCCCGACTAGCTAATACACATGAGCAGTTCTTC	CASSLARLANTHEQFF
.	TRBJ2-5	TRBV5-1	TRBD2	TGCGCCAGCAGCTCGGGAGGGCCTAAATTAACGGAGACCCAGTACTTC	CASSSGGPKLTETQYF
few	TRBJ2-5	TRBV7-8	.	TGTGCCAGCAGCTTAGACGCGTACCAAGAGACCCAGTACTTC	CASSLDAYQETQYF
few	TRBJ1-2	TRBV12-3/TRBV12-4	.	TGTGCCAGCGGGGAGAGGGGCCCGCTTAGCTATGGCTACACCTTC	CASGERGPLSYGYTF
.	TRBJ2-3	TRBV5-1	.	TGCGCCAGCAGCTTGGGGAAGGGCAGGAGCACAGATACGCAGTATTTT	CASSLGKGRSTDTQYF
few	TRBJ1-1	TRBV27	.	TGTGCCAGCAGCCTTCCAGGGGAGAACACTGAAGCTTTCTTT	CASSLPGENTEAFF
few	TRBJ2-1	TRBV24-1	.	TGTGCCACCAGTGAGACGGGAGTGCGCTACAATGAGCAGTTCTTC	CATSETGVRYNEQFF
.	TRBJ2-5	TRBV5-1	TRBD2	TGCGCCAGCAGCTCCCGGAATAAGGACCGGGGGGGCGAGACCCAGTACTTC	CASSSRNKDRGGETQYF
few	TRBJ1-6	TRBV7-9	.	TGTGCCAGCAGCTCGAATAATTCACCCCTCCACTTT	CASSSNNSPLHF
.	TRBJ1-1	TRBV12-3/TRBV12-4	.	TGTGCCAGCAGTTTGGGGCTAGGGGGAAGGGGAGCTTTCTTT	CASSLGLGGRGAFF
few	TRBJ1-1	TRBV7-8	.	TGTGCCAGCAGCTTAGTGGGACCGAACACTGAAGCTTTCTTT	CASSLVGPNTEAFF
many	TRBJ2-1	TRBV20-1	.	TGCAGTGCTAGCGGTCGCGGGAACAGATACAATGAGCAGTTCTTC	CSASGRGNRYNEQFF
.	TRBJ2-7	TRBV10-3	TRBD1	TGTGCCACCTCGGGACAGGGATTGCGCGAGCAGTACTTC	CATSGQGLREQYF
few	TRBJ2-2	TRBV6-2/TRBV6-3	.	TGTGCCAGCAGTTCCAACAGAAACACCGGGGAGCTGTTTTTT	CASSSNRNTGELFF
.	TRBJ2-2	TRBV12-3/TRBV12-4	.	TGTGCCAGCAGTTTCGGCCGGATTGAGAACACCGGGGAGCTGTTTTTT	CASSFGRIENTGELFF
few	TRBJ2-1	TRBV20-1	TRBD2	TGCAGTGCTAGAGATCCTATAACTAGCGGTAACAATGAGCAGTTCTTC	CSARDPITSGNNEQFF